This TCR beta chain originates from a study of T cells in Graves' hyperthyroidism and ophthalmopathy. V gave up 3 bases and J gave up 7 bases, with 14 bases separating them. The germline V gene encodes CDR1 SGDLS and CDR2 YYNGEE. The CDR3 is 13 residues long. From RNA transcripts, TCR beta CDR3 regions were amplified. HTBI primers were the set used in a first-round RT-PCR of the TCR CDR3. TCRdb used MiXCR to reprocess the multiplex PCR reads, holding one entry per CDR3 protein. This sample has about 360,000 distinct CDR3 sequences; approximately 25% occur once, and the top ten carry 73%. Sequenced: blood. This TCR derives from a man aged 45-65 years with Graves' hyperthyroidism. The V and J genes are TRBV9 and TRBJ2-7; D unclear. The CDR3 spells CASSGTSGEEQYF. Written as DNA, the CDR3 is TGTGCCAGCAGCGGGACCTCAGGTGAGGAGCAGTACTTC.